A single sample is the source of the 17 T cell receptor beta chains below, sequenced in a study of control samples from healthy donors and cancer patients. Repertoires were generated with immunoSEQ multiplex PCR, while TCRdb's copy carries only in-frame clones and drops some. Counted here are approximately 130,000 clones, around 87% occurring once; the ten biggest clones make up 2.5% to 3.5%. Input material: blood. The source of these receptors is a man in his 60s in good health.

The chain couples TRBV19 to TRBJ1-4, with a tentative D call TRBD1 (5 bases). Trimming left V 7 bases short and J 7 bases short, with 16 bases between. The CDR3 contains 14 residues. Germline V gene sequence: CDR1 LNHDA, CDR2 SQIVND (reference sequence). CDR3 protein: CASKGWQGGEKLFF. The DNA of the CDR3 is TGTGCCAGTAAGGGGTGGCAGGGAGGTGAAAAACTGTTTTTT.

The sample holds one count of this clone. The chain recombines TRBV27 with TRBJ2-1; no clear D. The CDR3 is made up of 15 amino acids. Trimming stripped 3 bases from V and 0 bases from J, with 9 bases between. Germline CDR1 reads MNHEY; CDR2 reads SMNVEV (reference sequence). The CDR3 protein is CASSFWMSSYNEQFF. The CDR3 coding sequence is TGTGCCAGCAGTTTCTGGATGAGCTCCTACAATGAGCAGTTCTTC.

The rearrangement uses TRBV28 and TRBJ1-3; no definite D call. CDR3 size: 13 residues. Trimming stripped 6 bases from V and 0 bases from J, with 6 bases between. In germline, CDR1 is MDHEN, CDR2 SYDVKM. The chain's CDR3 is CASRDSSGNTIYF. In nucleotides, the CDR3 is TGTGCCAGCAGAGATAGCTCTGGAAACACCATATATTTT.

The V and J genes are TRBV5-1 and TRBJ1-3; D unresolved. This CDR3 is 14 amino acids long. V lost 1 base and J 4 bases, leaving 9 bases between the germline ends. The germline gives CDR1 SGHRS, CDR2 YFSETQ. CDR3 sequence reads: CASSLMTTGNTIYF. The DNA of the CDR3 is TGCGCCAGCAGCTTGATGACTACAGGAAACACCATATATTTT.

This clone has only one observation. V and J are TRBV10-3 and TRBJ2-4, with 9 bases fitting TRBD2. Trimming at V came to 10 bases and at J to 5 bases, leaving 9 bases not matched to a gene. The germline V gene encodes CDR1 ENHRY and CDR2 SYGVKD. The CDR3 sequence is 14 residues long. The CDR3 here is CATNGGGAENIQYF. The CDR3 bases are TGTGCCACCAACGGCGGGGGGGCCGAAAACATTCAGTACTTC.

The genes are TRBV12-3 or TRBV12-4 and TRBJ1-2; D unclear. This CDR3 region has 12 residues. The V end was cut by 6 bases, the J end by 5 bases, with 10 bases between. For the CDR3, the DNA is TGTGCCAGCAGCACACAAGGATATGGCTACACCTTC. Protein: CASSTQGYGYTF.

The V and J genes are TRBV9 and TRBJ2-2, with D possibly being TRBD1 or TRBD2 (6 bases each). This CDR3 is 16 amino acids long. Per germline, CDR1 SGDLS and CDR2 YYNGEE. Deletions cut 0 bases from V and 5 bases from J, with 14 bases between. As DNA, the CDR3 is TGTGCCAGCAGCGTAGCCCCGGGGGCCGGAACCGGGGAGCTGTTTTTT. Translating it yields CASSVAPGAGTGELFF.

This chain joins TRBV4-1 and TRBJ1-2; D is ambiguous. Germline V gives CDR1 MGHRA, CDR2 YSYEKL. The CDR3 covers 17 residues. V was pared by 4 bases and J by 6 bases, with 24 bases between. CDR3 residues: CASSPPEVQALLHGYTF. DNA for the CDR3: TGCGCCAGCAGCCCTCCCGAGGTTCAGGCTCTCCTTCATGGCTACACCTTC.

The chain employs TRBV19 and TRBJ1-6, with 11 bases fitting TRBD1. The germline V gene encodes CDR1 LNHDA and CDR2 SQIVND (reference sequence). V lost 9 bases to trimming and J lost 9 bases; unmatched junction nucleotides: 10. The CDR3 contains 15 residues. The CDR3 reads CASETRDRGSSPLHF. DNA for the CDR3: TGTGCCAGCGAAACTCGGGACAGGGGGAGTTCACCCCTCCACTTT.

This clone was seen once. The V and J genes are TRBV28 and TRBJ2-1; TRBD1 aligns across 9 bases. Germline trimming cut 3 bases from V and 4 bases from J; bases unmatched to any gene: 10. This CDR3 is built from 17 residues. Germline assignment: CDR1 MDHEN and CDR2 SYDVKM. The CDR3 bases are TGTGCCAGCAGTTTGCCCAAACAGGGGGCCGCATACAATGAGCAGTTCTTC. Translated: CASSLPKQGAAYNEQFF. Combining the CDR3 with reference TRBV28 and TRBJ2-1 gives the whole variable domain DVKVTQSSRYLVKRTGEKVFLECVQDMDHENMFWYRQDPGLGLRLIYFSYDVKMKEKGDIPEGYSVSREKKERFSLILESASTNQTSMYLCASSLPKQGAAYNEQFFGPGTRLTVL.

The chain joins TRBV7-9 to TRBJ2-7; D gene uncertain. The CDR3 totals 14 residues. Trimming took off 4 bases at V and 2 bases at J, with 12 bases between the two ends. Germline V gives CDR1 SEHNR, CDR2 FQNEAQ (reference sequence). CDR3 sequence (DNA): TGTGCCAGCAGCTCCCCCCAGACTGCCTACGAGCAGTACTTC. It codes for CASSSPQTAYEQYF.

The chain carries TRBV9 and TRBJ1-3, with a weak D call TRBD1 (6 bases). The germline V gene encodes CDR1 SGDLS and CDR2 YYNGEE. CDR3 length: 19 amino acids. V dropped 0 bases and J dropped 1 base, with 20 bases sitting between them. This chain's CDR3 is CASSVGGGLTGRSGNTIYF. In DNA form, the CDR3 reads TGTGCCAGCAGCGTAGGTGGGGGCCTCACGGGTAGGTCTGGAAACACCATATATTTT.

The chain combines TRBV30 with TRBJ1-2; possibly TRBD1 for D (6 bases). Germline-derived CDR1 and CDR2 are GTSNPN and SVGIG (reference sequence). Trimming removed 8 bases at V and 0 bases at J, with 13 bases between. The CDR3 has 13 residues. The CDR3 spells CAGQLKTNYGYTF. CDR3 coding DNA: TGTGCCGGACAGCTCAAGACTAACTATGGCTACACCTTC.

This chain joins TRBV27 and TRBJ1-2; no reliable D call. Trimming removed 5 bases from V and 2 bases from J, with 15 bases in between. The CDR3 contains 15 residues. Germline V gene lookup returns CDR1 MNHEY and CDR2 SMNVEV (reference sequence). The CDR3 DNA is TGTGCCAGCAGTCCTACCCCGTTGAGAAACTATGGCTACACCTTC. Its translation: CASSPTPLRNYGYTF.

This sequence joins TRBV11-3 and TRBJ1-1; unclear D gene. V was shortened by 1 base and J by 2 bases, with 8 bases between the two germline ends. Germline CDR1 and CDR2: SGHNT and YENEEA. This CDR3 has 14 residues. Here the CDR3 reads CASSLGYGNTEAFF. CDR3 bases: TGTGCCAGCAGCTTAGGGTATGGTAACACTGAAGCTTTCTTT. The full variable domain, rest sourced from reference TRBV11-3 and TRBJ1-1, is EAGVVQSPRYKIIEKKQPVAFWCNPISGHNTLYWYLQNLGQGPELLIRYENEEAVDDSQLPKDRFSAERLKGVDSTLKIQPAELGDSAVYLCASSLGYGNTEAFFGQGTRLTVV.

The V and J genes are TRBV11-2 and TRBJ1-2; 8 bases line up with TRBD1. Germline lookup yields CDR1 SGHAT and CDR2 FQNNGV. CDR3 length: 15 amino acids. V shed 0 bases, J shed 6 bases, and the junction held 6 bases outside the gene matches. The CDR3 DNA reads TGTGCCAGCAGCTTAGATTACGGGACAGGCCATGGCTACACCTTC. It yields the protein CASSLDYGTGHGYTF.

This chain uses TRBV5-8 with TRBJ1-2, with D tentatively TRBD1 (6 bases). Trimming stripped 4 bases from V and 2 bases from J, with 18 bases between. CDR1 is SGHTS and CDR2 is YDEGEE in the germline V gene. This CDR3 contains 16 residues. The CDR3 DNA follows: TGTGCCAGCAGCCAGTTAGGGACACCTGTGAACTATGGCTACACCTTC. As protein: CASSQLGTPVNYGYTF.